This T cell receptor (beta chain) was retrieved from a study of T cell responses to AZD1222 COVID-19 vaccine. Points from the study as a whole: The repertoires were collected only after the peak T cell response.

There are 15 residues in the CDR3. Germline CDR1 and CDR2: LNHDA and SQIVND (reference sequence). Unmatched junction bases numbered 4, after V lost 3 bases and J lost 1 base. Analysis merged second doses at about 4 or about 12 weeks. Turning to this clone: Its antigen remains unknown.

TCRdb's table, derived via immunoSEQ multiplex PCR, lists solely in-frame clones and lacks some. Among approximately 140,000 clones listed, roughly 92% were seen once. V is TRBV19 and J is TRBJ1-2; 8 bases match TRBD1. The sequence was obtained from an adult who received the AZD1222 COVID-19 vaccine. The sample here was peripheral blood, taken 28 days after the second AZD1222 dose. CDR3 DNA: TGTGCCAGTAGTATCAGGGGGCAGGGTAACTATGGCTACACCTTC. Amino acid sequence: CASSIRGQGNYGYTF.